This is a list of T cell receptor beta chains from one sample in a study of OX40 agonist ivuxolimab in advanced cancers. The table came from immunoSEQ multiplex PCR; TCRdb's copy has only in-frame clones and leaves some out. Among tens of thousands of clones listed, 89% were seen once. Source: CD4+ or CD8+ T cells sorted from blood, taken in a trial of the OX40 agonist ivuxolimab. The receptors originated from an adult with an advanced solid tumor such as melanoma, head and neck, liver or kidney cancer. Each CDR3 is given with its conserved first and last residue. Fields, in order: D gene, clone size, J gene, CDR3 length, V gene, CDR3 DNA, CDR3 protein. The D gene is left open where the match is weak. Only part of the rows carry a size: once, few, many, or a class if the clone is expanded.

>NA|NA|TRBJ2-7|13|TRBV18
TGTGCCAGCTCACCGTTGGAGGGCTACGAGCAGTACTTC
CASSPLEGYEQYF
>TRBD2|NA|TRBJ2-1|15|TRBV7-2
TGTGCCAGCAGCTTATCTAGCGGGGGGACTCGCAAGCAGTTCTTC
CASSLSSGGTRKQFF
>TRBD2|NA|TRBJ2-7|13|TRBV18
TGTGCCAGCTCACCACTGGGGAGGGACGAGCAGTACTTC
CASSPLGRDEQYF
>TRBD1|NA|TRBJ1-3|15|TRBV28
TGTGCCAGCAGTTTAGGCCCGGACAGGGGAGACACCATATATTTT
CASSLGPDRGDTIYF
>NA|NA|TRBJ2-7|11|TRBV10-3
TGTGCCTCGAGGGATTCCTACGAGCAGTACTTC
CASRDSYEQYF
>NA|once|TRBJ2-5|11|TRBV20-1
TGCAGTGCCCACGAAGGCCAGACCCAGTACTTC
CSAHEGQTQYF
>TRBD1|NA|TRBJ1-5|17|TRBV19
TGTGCCATCTCCTTAGGTCGAGGGGGCGGCTCGAATCAGCCCCAGCATTTT
CAISLGRGGGSNQPQHF
>TRBD1|few|TRBJ2-7|16|TRBV10-1
TGCGCCAGCATTGTGGGGACAGGGGGCACAGCCTACGAGCAGTACTTC
CASIVGTGGTAYEQYF
>NA|NA|TRBJ2-7|13|TRBV19
TGTGCCAGTAGTCAGTTGAATACCTACGAGCAGTACTTC
CASSQLNTYEQYF
>NA|NA|TRBJ1-4|15|TRBV6-5
TGTGCCAGCAGTTCCCGGGGGGGGGAGAATGAAAAACTGTTTTTT
CASSSRGGENEKLFF
>TRBD1|NA|TRBJ1-3|16|TRBV9
TGTGCCAGCAGCGTTACAGGGGGCTCGTACGGAAACACCATATATTTT
CASSVTGGSYGNTIYF
>TRBD2|NA|TRBJ2-3|14|TRBV5-1
TGCGCCAGCACCACGGGGGGGCTTACAGATACGCAGTATTTT
CASTTGGLTDTQYF
>TRBD1|NA|TRBJ1-1|15|TRBV7-9
TGTGCCAGCAGCTGGAGGGACAGGGGGAACACTGAAGCTTTCTTT
CASSWRDRGNTEAFF
>NA|NA|TRBJ1-1|14|TRBV6-1
TGTGCCAGCAGTGATCAACAGGGTAGGACTGAAGCTTTCTTT
CASSDQQGRTEAFF
>NA|NA|TRBJ2-2|16|TRBV5-4
TGTGCCAGCAGCTTGGGGGGGCTGGGGGCAGACGGGGAGCTGTTTTTT
CASSLGGLGADGELFF
>NA|once|TRBJ2-3|14|TRBV11-2
TGTGCCAGCAGCTTAGAAGCAGACGCAAATACGCAGTATTTT
CASSLEADANTQYF
>TRBD2|NA|TRBJ2-5|14|TRBV5-1
TGCGCCAGCAGCCAGGGACTAGCGGAAGAGACCCAGTACTTC
CASSQGLAEETQYF
>NA|NA|TRBJ1-6|17|TRBV28
TGTGCCAGCAGTTTGTCAGGGTGGAGCTCCTATAATTCACCCCTCCACTTT
CASSLSGWSSYNSPLHF
>TRBD1|NA|TRBJ2-1|13|TRBV28
TGTGCCAGCAAGGGACAGGGAACCAATGAGCAGTTCTTC
CASKGQGTNEQFF
>NA|NA|TRBJ2-2|14|TRBV11-2
TGTGCCAGCAGCTTTTACAGGGCGTCCGGGGAGCTGTTTTTT
CASSFYRASGELFF
>TRBD1|NA|TRBJ1-2|13|TRBV10-1
TGCGCCAGCAGTCTAGACAGGGACTATGGCTACACCTTC
CASSLDRDYGYTF
>NA|NA|TRBJ2-3|13|TRBV2
TGTGCCAGCAGTGAGGGGAGGTCCAATACGCAGTATTTT
CASSEGRSNTQYF
>TRBD1|NA|TRBJ2-1|13|TRBV19
TGTGCCAGTACCTTGACAGGGTGGAATGAGCAGTTCTTC
CASTLTGWNEQFF
>NA|NA|TRBJ2-1|13|TRBV27
TGTGCCAGCAGTCGAAACGGGATTAATGAGCAGTTCTTC
CASSRNGINEQFF
>NA|once|TRBJ2-2|13|TRBV6-5
TGTGCCAGCAGTTACAGGGGCACCGGGGAGCTGTTTTTT
CASSYRGTGELFF
>TRBD2|NA|TRBJ2-1|14|TRBV7-9
TGTGCCAGCAGCCCACCGGGACTAGCGGGGCAGCAGTTCTTC
CASSPPGLAGQQFF
>NA|NA|TRBJ2-7|14|TRBV7-3
TGTGCCAGCAGCCACAACCCCCCTAGGGACGAGCAGTACTTC
CASSHNPPRDEQYF
>NA|NA|TRBJ2-5|14|TRBV10-1
TGCGCCAGCAGTGAGTCCCCGGCGGAGGGGACCCAGTACTTC
CASSESPAEGTQYF
>NA|NA|TRBJ2-1|11|TRBV6-5
TGTGCCAGCAGTTACCAGGATAGGCAGTTCTTC
CASSYQDRQFF
>NA|NA|TRBJ2-3|16|TRBV15
TGTGCCACCAGCAGAGATACGGCAGCCTACACAGATACGCAGTATTTT
CATSRDTAAYTDTQYF
>NA|few|TRBJ2-7|16|TRBV18
TGTGCCAGCTCACCAAGTATAGCGGTGAGCTCCTACGAGCAGTACTTC
CASSPSIAVSSYEQYF
>TRBD1|NA|TRBJ1-3|14|TRBV5-1
TGCGCCAGCGGACAGGGGCTCTCTGGAAACACCATATATTTT
CASGQGLSGNTIYF
>NA|NA|TRBJ1-2|13|TRBV5-1
TGCGCCAGCAGCTTAGGCAGACTCTATGGCTACACCTTC
CASSLGRLYGYTF
>NA|few|TRBJ1-3|14|TRBV28
TGTGCCAGCACCCCTCTGGTACGGAGAAACACCATATATTTT
CASTPLVRRNTIYF
>NA|NA|TRBJ2-7|15|TRBV6-5
TGTGCCAGCAGTTACTCGTGGGCGGCCTCGGACGAGCAGTACTTC
CASSYSWAASDEQYF